The 12 T cell receptor beta chains below come from one sample, sequenced in a study of technical replicates of blood from a handful of donors. TCRdb's copy holds only in-frame clones and misses some; the assay was immunoSEQ multiplex PCR. There are about 75,000 clones in the sample; roughly nine tenths occur only once, and roughly 0.4% lies in the top ten. The specimen was T cells isolated from PBMCs. Every receptor here comes from a human donor in good health. Some clones in this sample may be carry-over from other donors' samples.

V is TRBV28 and J is TRBJ2-3; TRBD2 agrees at 9 bases. The J segment lost 1 base and the V segment lost 5 bases, leaving 4 bases of the junction unmatched. CDR1 and CDR2 (germline): MDHEN, SYDVKM. This CDR3 spans 15 amino acids. Here the CDR3 reads CASSLPSGGTDTQYF. In DNA, the CDR3 is TGTGCCAGCAGTCTCCCTAGCGGGGGCACAGATACGCAGTATTTT.

This clone occurred once. The CDR3 coding sequence is TGCGCCAGCAGCTTGGGACTACTCTCTGGCTACGAGCAGTACTTC. Its protein is CASSLGLLSGYEQYF. The chain carries TRBV5-1 and TRBJ2-7; possibly TRBD2 for D (5 bases). Germline CDR1 and CDR2: SGHRS and YFSETQ. The CDR3 is 15 residues long. Trimming left V 0 bases short and J 3 bases short, with 13 bases between.

This clone appeared once. The genes are TRBV29-1 and TRBJ1-2; no clear D gene. Germline-derived CDR1 and CDR2 are SQVTM and ANQGSEA. The CDR3 runs to 11 residues. V lost 5 bases and J lost 6, with 10 bases in between. The CDR3 sequence: CSVRQVHGYTF. CDR3 nucleotide sequence: TGCAGCGTTAGGCAGGTTCATGGCTACACCTTC.

Of note for this clone: The junction differs from germline at one of its ends, possibly a read error. V and J are TRBV6-5 and TRBJ2-1; TRBD2 aligns across 11 bases. This CDR3 is built from 13 residues. Germline lookup yields CDR1 MNHEY and CDR2 SVGAGI. The CDR3 spells CANSSGGANEQFF. DNA of the CDR3: TGTGCCAACAGTAGCGGGGGGGCAAATGAGCAGTTCTTC.

This chain links TRBV11-3 with TRBJ2-2, with 8 bases that match TRBD1. Germline CDR1 is SGHNT and CDR2 is YENEEA. With V trimmed by 3 bases and J by 7 bases, 7 bases remained unmatched. The CDR3 totals 15 residues. The CDR3 reads CASSLGQGAGGELFF. The CDR3, as DNA: TGTGCCAGCAGCTTGGGCCAGGGGGCAGGCGGGGAGCTGTTTTTT.

The gene calls are TRBV5-4 and TRBJ2-7; D is perhaps TRBD2 (7 bases). The CDR3 runs 16 residues. Trimming left V 3 bases short and J 0 bases short, with 16 bases between. Germline V lookup: CDR1 SGHNT, CDR2 YYREEE (reference sequence). The CDR3: CASSSAQGLPSYEQYF. Written as DNA, the CDR3 is TGTGCCAGCAGCTCGGCACAGGGACTACCCTCCTACGAGCAGTACTTC.

This rearrangement joins TRBV5-1 to TRBJ2-7; weak D call: TRBD1 (6 bases). The germline V gene encodes CDR1 SGHRS and CDR2 YFSETQ. The CDR3 covers 17 residues. The V end lost 9 bases, the J end lost 4 bases, and 29 bases lay between the germline ends. The CDR3 loop reads CATPTGTLPKGRYEQYF. The CDR3, as DNA: TGCGCCACCCCAACCGGGACACTACCAAAGGGGAGATACGAGCAGTACTTC.

The chain joins TRBV4-1 to TRBJ2-7; D is ambiguous. Germline CDR1 MGHRA, CDR2 YSYEKL. There are 13 residues in the CDR3. Between the trimmed V and J ends, which lost 0 bases and 3 bases, there was a span of 6 bases. The CDR3 DNA is TGCGCCAGCAGCCAAGAGACATACTACGAGCAGTACTTC. It translates to CASSQETYYEQYF.

The chain recombines TRBV10-3 with TRBJ2-1; TRBD2 matches at 8 bases. CDR1 ENHRY and CDR2 SYGVKD come from the germline V gene. V was pared by 3 bases and J by 10 bases, with 8 bases of the junction left unmatched. The length of the CDR3 is 14 residues. CDR3: CAISDFGRVYEQFF. The CDR3, as DNA: TGTGCCATCAGTGATTTCGGGAGGGTTTACGAGCAGTTCTTC.

This chain uses TRBV6-1 with TRBJ1-3; D unclear. Trimming left V 4 bases short and J 8 bases short, with 15 bases between. CDR1 and CDR2 (germline): MNHNS, SASEGT. This CDR3 is 14 amino acids long. The CDR3 region has the DNA TGTGCCAGCAGTGTTACTCAAACAGCGGACACCATATATTTT. It specifies CASSVTQTADTIYF.

The chain uses TRBV7-2 and TRBJ2-2, with D possibly being TRBD1 (6 bases). V shed 1 base and J shed 4 bases, with 7 bases lying between them. The germline V gene has CDR1 SGHTA and CDR2 FQGNSA. The CDR3 has 14 residues. The CDR3 nucleotides are TGTGCCAGCAGCTTAGGAGGGGGCACCGGGGAGCTGTTTTTT. It translates to CASSLGGGTGELFF.

This clone was detected only a few times. The chain recombines TRBV18 with TRBJ2-7, with 13 bases identical to TRBD2. This CDR3 has 15 residues. The junction had 0 bases not matched to a gene; V was cut back by 2 bases and J by 2 bases. Looked up from germline, CDR1 is KGHSH and CDR2 is LQKENI. The CDR3 sequence: CASSPTSGGAYEQYF. CDR3 nucleotide sequence: TGTGCCAGCTCACCAACTAGCGGGGGGGCCTACGAGCAGTACTTC. The full variable domain, with the rest looked up from reference TRBV18 and TRBJ2-7, is NAGVMQNPRHLVRRRGQEARLRCSPMKGHSHVYWYRQLPEEGLKFMVYLQKENIIDESGMPKERFSAEFPKEGPSILRIQQVVRGDSAAYFCASSPTSGGAYEQYFGPGTRLTVT.